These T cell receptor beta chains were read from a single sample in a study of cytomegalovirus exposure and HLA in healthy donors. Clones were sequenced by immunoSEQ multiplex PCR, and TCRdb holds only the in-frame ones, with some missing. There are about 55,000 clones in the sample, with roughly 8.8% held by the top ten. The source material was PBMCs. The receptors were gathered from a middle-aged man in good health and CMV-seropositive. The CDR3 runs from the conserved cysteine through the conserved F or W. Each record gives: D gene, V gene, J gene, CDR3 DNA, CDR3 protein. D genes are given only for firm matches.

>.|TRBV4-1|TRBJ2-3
TGCGCCAGCAGCCTCGCCGGCGGGGAAGATACGCAGTATTTT
CASSLAGGEDTQYF
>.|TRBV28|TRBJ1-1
TGTGCCAGCAGTTTAGATACAGCTATGAACACTGAAGCTTTCTTT
CASSLDTAMNTEAFF
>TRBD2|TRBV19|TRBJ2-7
TGTGCCAGTAGTGGACTAGCGGGGGGGCCGAACGAGCAGTACTTC
CASSGLAGGPNEQYF
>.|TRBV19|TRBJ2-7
TGTGCCAGTAGTAGGCGGGGGCCTTACGAGCAGTACTTC
CASSRRGPYEQYF
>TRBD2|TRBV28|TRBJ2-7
TGTGCCAGCAGTCCCCAGGGGGTAGCGGGAGCCGAGCAGTACTTC
CASSPQGVAGAEQYF
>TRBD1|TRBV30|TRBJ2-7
TGTGCCTGCTTGGACAGGGCCTACGAGCAGTACTTC
CACLDRAYEQYF
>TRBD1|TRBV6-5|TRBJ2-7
TGTGCCAGCAGCCGAGGACAGGGGGCCCCCTACGAGCAGTACTTC
CASSRGQGAPYEQYF
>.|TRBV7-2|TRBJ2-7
TGTGCCAGCAGCTCGATCAACGGGGTCGGCGAGCAGTACTTC
CASSSINGVGEQYF
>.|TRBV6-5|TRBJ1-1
TGTGCCAGCAGTATTCTTGAAAGGGGTGGAACTGAAGCTTTCTTT
CASSILERGGTEAFF
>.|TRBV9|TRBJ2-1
TGTGCCAGCAGCGCAGGGAGGATTGACAATGAGCAGTTCTTC
CASSAGRIDNEQFF
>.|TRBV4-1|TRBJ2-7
TGCGCCAGCAGCCAAGACATCAGGGTGGACTACGAGCAGTACTTC
CASSQDIRVDYEQYF
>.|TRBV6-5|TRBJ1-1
TGTGCCAGCAGTTACGAGGGGGGAGGGACTGAAGCTTTCTTT
CASSYEGGGTEAFF
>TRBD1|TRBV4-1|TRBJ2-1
TGCGCCAGCAGCCCGTTGGACAGGGGGCCTGACAATGAGCAGTTCTTC
CASSPLDRGPDNEQFF
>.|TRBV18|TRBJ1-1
TGTGCCAGCTCACCTGGCCAGAAGAACACTGAAGCTTTCTTT
CASSPGQKNTEAFF
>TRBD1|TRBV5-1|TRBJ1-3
TGCGCCAGCAGCTTAGGGACAGGGGGCTCCTTGAGCTCTGGAAACACCATATATTTT
CASSLGTGGSLSSGNTIYF
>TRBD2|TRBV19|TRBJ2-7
TGTGCCAGTAAATCCTTAGCGGGGGGCTCCTACGAGCAGTACTTC
CASKSLAGGSYEQYF
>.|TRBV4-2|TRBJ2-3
TGTGCCAGCAGCCACAGGGCTGGGCCGCCCCCAGATACGCAGTATTTT
CASSHRAGPPPDTQYF
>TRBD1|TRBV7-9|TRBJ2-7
TGTGCCAGCAGCTTAGGGCCCAGGACAGGGATCGAGCAGTCCTTC
CASSLGPRTGIEQSF
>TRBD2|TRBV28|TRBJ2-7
TGTGCCAGTCTACCCCTTAGCGGGAGTGCTTCCTACGAGCAGTACTTC
CASLPLSGSASYEQYF
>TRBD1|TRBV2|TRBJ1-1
TGTGCCAGCAGCTTGGACAGGGCTGAAGCTTTCTTT
CASSLDRAEAFF
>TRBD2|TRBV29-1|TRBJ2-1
TGCAGCGTTGAACAGGCGCCGGGACTAGTGTATCTTGAGCAGTTCTTC
CSVEQAPGLVYLEQFF
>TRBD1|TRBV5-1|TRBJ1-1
TGCGCCAGCAGCTTGGGACAGGGGAAGAACACTGAAGCTTTCTTT
CASSLGQGKNTEAFF
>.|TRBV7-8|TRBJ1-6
TGTGCCAGCAGCCTTGCGGGGAATTCACCCCTCCACTTT
CASSLAGNSPLHF
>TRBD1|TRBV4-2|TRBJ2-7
TGTGCCAGCAGCCAAGAAACCGGGACAGGGGCCTACGAGCAGTACTTC
CASSQETGTGAYEQYF
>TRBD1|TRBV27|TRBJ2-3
TGTGCCAGCAGTTCTCCGGGACAGCCCACAGATACGCAGTATTTT
CASSSPGQPTDTQYF
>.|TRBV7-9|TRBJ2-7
TGTGCCAGCAGCTTTCGGGGAGCCGCACCCTACGAGCAGTACTTC
CASSFRGAAPYEQYF
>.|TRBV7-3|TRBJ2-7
TGTGCCAGCAGCTCTGACAGGGCGGGAGAGCAGTACTTC
CASSSDRAGEQYF
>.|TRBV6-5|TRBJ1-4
TGTGCCAGCAGTTCCCTCCAGGGAGGTAATGAAAAACTGTTTTTT
CASSSLQGGNEKLFF
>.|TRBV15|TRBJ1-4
TGTGCCACCAGCCCGAACGGGGAAAAACTGTTTTTT
CATSPNGEKLFF
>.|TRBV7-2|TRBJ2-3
TGTGCCAGCAGGCCCCAGGGTAGAAGCACAGATACGCAGTATTTT
CASRPQGRSTDTQYF
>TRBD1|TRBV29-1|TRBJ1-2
TGCAGCAACCTGGGACAGGGTCTTTTCCATGGCTACACCTTC
CSNLGQGLFHGYTF
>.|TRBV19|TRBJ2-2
TGTGCCACCTCCGGGGGGCTTGCCGGGGAGCTGTTTTTT
CATSGGLAGELFF
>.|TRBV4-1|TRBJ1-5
TGCGCCAGCAGCCAAACTACAGGCTCGAAGCCCCAGCATTTT
CASSQTTGSKPQHF
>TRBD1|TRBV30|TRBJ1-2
TGTGCCTCGACAGGGGTTGATCTCTACACCTTC
CASTGVDLYTF
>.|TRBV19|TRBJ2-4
TGTGCCAGTAGTATCTTCGAAAACATTCAGTACTTC
CASSIFENIQYF
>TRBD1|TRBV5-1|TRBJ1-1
TGCGCCAGCAGCTTGGGAATGACAGGGGGAGGCACTGAAGCTTTCTTT
CASSLGMTGGGTEAFF
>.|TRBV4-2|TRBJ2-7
TGTGCCAGCAGCCAAGACCGGACACGGAACATCTTCGGGCAGTACTTC
CASSQDRTRNIFGQYF
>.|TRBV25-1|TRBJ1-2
TGTGCCAGCAGTGAATTAAGCCCGAAGGGGGGCTACACCTTC
CASSELSPKGGYTF
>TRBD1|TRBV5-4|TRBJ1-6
TGTGCCAGCAGGACAGGACAGGGTGGGCATAATTCACCCCTCCACTTT
CASRTGQGGHNSPLHF
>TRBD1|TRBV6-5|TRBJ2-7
TGTGCCAGCAGTAAGGACAGGGGCTACGAGCAGTACTTC
CASSKDRGYEQYF